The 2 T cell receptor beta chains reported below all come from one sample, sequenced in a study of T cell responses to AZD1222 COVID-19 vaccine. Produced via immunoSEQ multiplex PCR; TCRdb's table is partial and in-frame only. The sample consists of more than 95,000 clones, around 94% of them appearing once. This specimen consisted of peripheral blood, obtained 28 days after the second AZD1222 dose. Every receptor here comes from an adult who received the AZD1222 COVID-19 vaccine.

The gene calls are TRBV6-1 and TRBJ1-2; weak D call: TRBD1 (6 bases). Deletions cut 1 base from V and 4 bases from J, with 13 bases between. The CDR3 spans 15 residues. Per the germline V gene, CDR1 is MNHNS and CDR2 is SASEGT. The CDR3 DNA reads TGTGCCAGCAGTGAAGTAGGAGGGGGGATCTATGGCTACACCTTC. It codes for CASSEVGGGIYGYTF.

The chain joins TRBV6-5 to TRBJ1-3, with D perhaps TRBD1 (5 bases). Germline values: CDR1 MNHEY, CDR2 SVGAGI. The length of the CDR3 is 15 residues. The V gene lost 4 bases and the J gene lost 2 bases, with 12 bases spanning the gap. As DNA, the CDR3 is TGTGCCAGCAGTTCGAACAGGATCCCTGGAAACACCATATATTTT. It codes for CASSSNRIPGNTIYF.